The 19 T cell receptor beta chains listed next were all sequenced from one sample in a study of naive and memory T cell subsets. Notes on the study in general: Naive repertoires, especially CD8, held a few larger clonotypes, possibly memory cells re-expressing CD45RA.

An equimolar mix of two oligonucleotides served as the beta constant-region primer for TRBC1 and TRBC2. Four rounds of PCR amplified the ligated cDNA using nested alpha and beta constant-region primers plus SP2. TCRdb recomputed calls from the UMI-ligation and nested PCR reads with MiXCR, one row per CDR3 protein. The sample gives 150,000 or so distinct CDR3 sequences, over 20% of which show up once; 0.11% is in the top ten. These receptors' targets are unknown. Sequencing was carried out using naive CD4+ T cells from blood. The receptors were gathered from a human donor in good health.

V and J are TRBV6-2 or TRBV6-3 and TRBJ2-1, with TRBD2 matching over 16 bases. Germline V gene data show CDR1 as MNHEY and CDR2 as SVGEGT. After removal of 7 bases from V and 9 bases from J, the junction contained 30 bases not matched to a gene. The CDR3 is made up of 23 amino acids. The CDR3 is CASTSPWPPTDHSGLAGGVEQFF. The CDR3 coding sequence is TGTGCCAGCACCTCGCCGTGGCCCCCCACTGATCACTCGGGACTAGCGGGAGGGGTTGAGCAGTTCTTC.

The chain joins TRBV12-3 or TRBV12-4 to TRBJ1-1, with D possibly TRBD1 on 5 matching bases. Trimming removed 3 bases at V and 1 base at J, with 15 bases between. The CDR3 extends over 16 amino acids. Written as DNA, the CDR3 is TGTGCCAGCAGTTTGAACGCAGGGCACCGGAACACTGAAGCTTTCTTT. Encoded protein: CASSLNAGHRNTEAFF.

The rearrangement joins TRBV29-1 to TRBJ2-1, with D uncertain. Trimming removed 5 bases from V and 0 bases from J, with 14 bases in between. This CDR3 comprises 15 residues. The germline V gene has CDR1 SQVTM and CDR2 ANQGSEA. CDR3 region: CSVRPLKGSYNEQFF. For the CDR3, the DNA is TGCAGCGTTCGGCCTTTGAAGGGCTCCTACAATGAGCAGTTCTTC.

The rearrangement uses TRBV29-1 and TRBJ2-5; 10 nucleotides align to TRBD1. V trimming: 3 bases; J trimming: 2 bases; junction bases outside the gene matches: 6. CDR3 length equals 15 residues. From germline, CDR1 is SQVTM and CDR2 ANQGSEA. The CDR3 DNA sequence: TGCAGCGTTGAGTGGGGACAGGGGTATCAAGAGACCCAGTACTTC. Translation gives CSVEWGQGYQETQYF.

The chain recombines TRBV29-1 with TRBJ2-7; 10 bases agree with TRBD1. CDR1 is SQVTM, CDR2 ANQGSEA, per germline. J was trimmed by 5 bases and V by 6 bases; bases with no gene match: 7. This CDR3 is built from 13 residues. The DNA for the CDR3 is TGCAGCGTGGGGACAGGGGAAATTAACGAGCAGTACTTC. This sequence encodes CSVGTGEINEQYF.

The rearrangement links TRBV7-9 to TRBJ2-7; a weak D match, TRBD1 (6 bases). The CDR3 is 14 residues long. Germline lookup yields CDR1 SEHNR and CDR2 FQNEAQ (reference sequence). The germline V and J ends were trimmed by 5 bases and 3 bases, with 14 bases remaining between them. CDR3 in amino acids: CASSLGTRSYEQYF. In DNA form, the CDR3 reads TGTGCCAGCAGCCTTGGGACAAGAAGCTACGAGCAGTACTTC.

The sample holds a few counts of this clonotype. CDR3 coding DNA: TGCAGTGCTGCGAGGGCGGGAGGGTTCACAGATACGCAGTATTTT. Encoded protein: CSAARAGGFTDTQYF. V and J are TRBV20-1 and TRBJ2-3, with 9 bases lining up with TRBD2. Per germline, CDR1 DFQATT and CDR2 SNEGSKA (reference sequence). This CDR3 has 15 residues. J gave up 2 bases and V 5 bases, and 8 bases lay outside the gene matches.

The V call is TRBV20-1, the J call TRBJ2-3; 12 nucleotides agree with TRBD2. This CDR3 comprises 15 residues. V was pared by 4 bases and J by 4 bases, with 6 bases of the junction left unmatched. From germline, CDR1 is DFQATT and CDR2 SNEGSKA (reference sequence). CDR3 region: CSAIASGRAADTQYF. The CDR3 nucleotides are TGCAGTGCTATTGCTAGCGGGAGGGCAGCAGATACGCAGTATTTT.

This chain joins TRBV5-1 and TRBJ1-1; possible D gene TRBD1, 6 bases. The CDR3 covers 14 residues. CDR1 is SGHRS, CDR2 YFSETQ, per germline. V gave up 3 bases and J gave up 6 bases, with 15 bases separating them. The DNA for the CDR3 is TGCGCCAGCAGCTACAGGGCCTTGGGAGCTGAAGCTTTCTTT. This gives the protein CASSYRALGAEAFF. The variable domain in full, completed from reference TRBV5-1 and TRBJ1-1, reads KAGVTQTPRYLIKTRGQQVTLSCSPISGHRSVSWYQQTPGQGLQFLFEYFSETQRNKGNFPGRFSGRQFSNSRSEMNVSTLELGDSALYLCASSYRALGAEAFFGQGTRLTVV.

There are many counts of this clonotype. The V call is TRBV7-2, the J call TRBJ2-3, with no clear D. The germline gives CDR1 SGHTA, CDR2 FQGNSA. The CDR3 consists of 12 residues. Trimming pared 5 bases from V and 2 bases from J, leaving 5 bases between. The CDR3 sequence: CASSHPTDTQYF. CDR3 coding DNA: TGTGCCAGCAGCCACCCCACAGATACGCAGTATTTT.

In this sample, this clonotype turned up a few times. This rearrangement joins TRBV6-2 or TRBV6-3 to TRBJ2-7; possible D gene TRBD1, 5 bases. V was shortened by 0 bases and J by 4 bases, with 7 bases between the two germline ends. This CDR3 spans 13 amino acids. The germline V gene has CDR1 MNHEY and CDR2 SVGEGT. CDR3 in amino acids: CASSYSTAYEQYF. In DNA form, the CDR3 reads TGTGCCAGCAGTTACTCGACAGCGTACGAGCAGTACTTC.

The V and J genes are TRBV4-1 and TRBJ2-7, with a weak D call TRBD2 (6 bases). Trimming stripped 3 bases from V and 4 bases from J, with 19 bases between. Germline CDR1 MGHRA, CDR2 YSYEKL. The CDR3 spans 16 residues. The CDR3 DNA sequence: TGCGCCAGCAGCCATGGCGGGGCCTTCAAGGCGTACGAGCAGTACTTC. Translating it yields CASSHGGAFKAYEQYF.

This clonotype was observed a few times. V and J are TRBV20-1 and TRBJ2-7; 10 bases are a match to TRBD2. The ends lost 1 base at V and 4 bases at J; junction bases unmatched: 10. The CDR3 is 16 residues long. Germline V gives CDR1 DFQATT, CDR2 SNEGSKA (reference sequence). CDR3 DNA: TGCAGTGCTAGAGGTTGGACTAGCGGAAAACCTTACGAGCAGTACTTC. Translation gives CSARGWTSGKPYEQYF.

This clonotype was recorded a few times. The V call is TRBV12-3 or TRBV12-4, the J call TRBJ1-5; D unclear. Trimming took 8 bases from V and 7 from J, leaving 12 bases between them. This CDR3 spans 12 amino acids. CDR3 region: CASHRGGQPQHF. The CDR3 DNA follows: TGTGCCAGCCACCGGGGAGGACAGCCCCAGCATTTT.

CDR3 nucleotide sequence: TGCGCCAGCAGCCTCGGACTGTACCAAGAGACCCAGTACTTC. Protein sequence: CASSLGLYQETQYF. The chain links TRBV5-1 to TRBJ2-5; possibly TRBD2 for D (5 bases). V gave up 4 bases and J gave up 0 bases, with 10 bases separating them. Looked up from germline, CDR1 is SGHRS and CDR2 is YFSETQ. The CDR3 extends over 14 amino acids.

This clonotype was counted only a few times. The chain joins TRBV12-3 or TRBV12-4 to TRBJ2-7; D is tentatively TRBD1 or TRBD2 (5 bases each). V lost 1 base and J lost 7, with 11 bases in between. The CDR3 is 13 amino acids. The CDR3 reads CASSLGDRGEQYF. The CDR3 DNA sequence: TGTGCCAGCAGTTTAGGGGACCGGGGAGAGCAGTACTTC.

This clonotype was seen more than once but under ten times. This rearrangement joins TRBV12-3 or TRBV12-4 to TRBJ2-3; D is uncertain. The CDR3 contains 12 residues. V was clipped by 3 bases and J by 7 bases, with 8 bases between them. Here the CDR3 DNA reads TGTGCCAGCAGTTTGGCCACGTATACGCAGTATTTT. It translates to CASSLATYTQYF.

The table lists this clonotype with a few counts. This chain links TRBV5-1 with TRBJ2-1; unclear D gene. There are 14 residues in the CDR3. The V and J ends lost 5 bases and 6 bases respectively, with 15 bases between them. Germline V gene lookup returns CDR1 SGHRS and CDR2 YFSETQ. The CDR3 DNA reads as TGCGCCAGCAGGAGATTAGAGCCGATCAATGAGCAGTTCTTC. Protein product: CASRRLEPINEQFF.

In its sample, this clonotype was seen a few times. V and J are TRBV10-1 and TRBJ2-2; D gene unclear. V dropped 8 bases and J dropped 4 bases, with 14 bases sitting between them. The CDR3 length is 14 residues. The germline CDR1 and CDR2 sequences are WNHNN and SYGVQD (reference sequence). The CDR3 coding sequence is TGCGCCAGCTCGCTAGATTGGGTCACCGGGGAGCTGTTTTTT. Encoded protein: CASSLDWVTGELFF.